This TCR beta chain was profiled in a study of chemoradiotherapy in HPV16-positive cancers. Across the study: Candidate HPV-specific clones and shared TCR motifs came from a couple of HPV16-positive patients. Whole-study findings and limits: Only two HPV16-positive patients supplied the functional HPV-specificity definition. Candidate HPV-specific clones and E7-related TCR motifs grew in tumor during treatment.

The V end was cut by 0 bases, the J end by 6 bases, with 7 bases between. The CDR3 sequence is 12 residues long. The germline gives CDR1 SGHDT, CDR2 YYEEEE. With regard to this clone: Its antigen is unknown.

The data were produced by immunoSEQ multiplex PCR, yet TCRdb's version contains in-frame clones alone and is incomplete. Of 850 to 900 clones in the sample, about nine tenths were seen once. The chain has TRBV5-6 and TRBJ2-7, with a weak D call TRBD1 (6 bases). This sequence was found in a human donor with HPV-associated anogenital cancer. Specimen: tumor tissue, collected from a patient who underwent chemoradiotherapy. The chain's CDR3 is CASSLGGREQYF. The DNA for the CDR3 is TGTGCCAGCAGCTTGGGGGGGCGCGAGCAGTACTTC.